This TCR beta chain was recovered during a study of yellow fever vaccine responses in identical twins. Study-level results: The T cell response to vaccination in identical twins was reportedly partly convergent and partly personalized.

MiXCR, run by TCRdb on the RT-PCR reads, gives a single entry per CDR3 protein. The sample includes under 20,000 distinct CDR3 sequences, approximately 63% seen only once; the top ten take about 8.4%. Germline assignment: CDR1 SGHAT and CDR2 FQNNGV. This CDR3 region has 15 residues. V was pared by 0 bases and J by 5 bases, with 13 bases between. Notes on this clonotype: The antigen is undetermined.

The sequencing used T cells from blood (PBMCs), unsorted or a sorted subset (not recorded which), collected before or after yellow fever vaccination (not recorded which). The clonotype was recovered from a woman younger than 30 who received the yellow fever vaccine. The chain joins TRBV11-2 to TRBJ1-1; possibly TRBD1 for D (5 bases). The DNA for the CDR3 is TGTGCCAGCAGCTTAGAAGCCAGGGAGGGGACTGAAGCTTTCTTT. It is translated as CASSLEAREGTEAFF.